The 3 T cell receptor beta chains reported below all come from one sample, sequenced in a study of cytotoxic CD8 clonotypes in ibrutinib-treated CLL. Clones were read by immunoSEQ multiplex PCR, and TCRdb kept only the in-frame ones, dropping some. This sample has some 200,000 clones; just under 80% occur once, and the top ten carry 11%. Sequencing used PBMCs, obtained after 12 months of ibrutinib treatment. These receptors came from a human donor with chronic lymphocytic leukemia.

The CDR3 spells CASSPQLDNEQFF. The CDR3 DNA reads TGTGCCAGCAGCCCTCAACTAGACAATGAGCAGTTCTTC. This sequence joins TRBV14 and TRBJ2-1, with D tentatively TRBD2 (5 bases). CDR1 SGHDN and CDR2 FVKESK come from the germline V gene. Trimming took 4 bases from V and 5 from J, leaving 9 bases between them. The CDR3 totals 13 residues.

The CDR3 reads CASSPTSGVGEQYF. CDR3 in DNA: TGTGCCAGCTCACCTACTAGCGGGGTTGGCGAGCAGTACTTC. The rearrangement links TRBV18 to TRBJ2-7; 10 bases match TRBD2. The length of the CDR3 is 14 residues. The ends lost 3 bases at V and 6 bases at J; junction bases unmatched: 5. Germline assignment: CDR1 KGHSH and CDR2 LQKENI.

The V and J genes are TRBV5-1 and TRBJ1-1; D gene uncertain. This CDR3 has 17 residues. The V end lost 2 bases, the J end lost 1 base, and 18 bases lay between the germline ends. Germline-derived CDR1 and CDR2 are SGHRS and YFSETQ. The CDR3 loop reads CASSFQADATGNTEAFF. The DNA for the CDR3 is TGCGCCAGCAGCTTCCAAGCCGACGCGACGGGGAACACTGAAGCTTTCTTT.